The 9 T cell receptor beta chains listed next were all sequenced from one sample in a study of cytomegalovirus exposure and HLA in healthy donors. Amplification used 60 Vbeta primers and 13 Jbeta primers. Generated by immunoSEQ multiplex PCR, the TCRdb table keeps only in-frame clones and is missing some. The sample has fewer than 45,000 clones; around 70% are singletons. The sequenced sample was PBMCs. The receptors stem from a woman younger than 45 in good health and CMV-seronegative.

V and J are TRBV9 and TRBJ2-3, with TRBD1 identical over 10 bases. This CDR3 is 15 amino acids long. Germline trimming cut 5 bases from V and 1 base from J; bases unmatched to any gene: 4. Germline CDR1 and CDR2: SGDLS and YYNGEE. CDR3 in amino acids: CASSRQGAGTDTQYF. For the CDR3, the DNA is TGTGCCAGCAGTCGACAGGGGGCAGGCACAGATACGCAGTATTTT.

The chain uses TRBV6-1 and TRBJ2-5, with 9 nucleotides matching TRBD1. V dropped 2 bases and J dropped 2; count of bases not matched to a gene: 6. Germline V gene data show CDR1 as MNHNS and CDR2 as SASEGT. This CDR3 is built from 16 residues. This CDR3 reads CASSEYGGQGQETQYF. The CDR3 bases are TGTGCCAGCAGTGAATACGGAGGACAGGGGCAAGAGACCCAGTACTTC.

The CDR3 region is CAWSTGLAGETQYF. The CDR3 nucleotides read TGTGCCTGGAGTACGGGACTAGCGGGAGAGACCCAGTACTTC. This chain links TRBV30 with TRBJ2-5, with 12 bases that match TRBD2. Trimming at V came to 2 bases and at J to 4 bases, leaving 2 bases not matched to a gene. Germline CDR1 is GTSNPN and CDR2 is SVGIG (reference sequence). This CDR3 region has 14 residues.

This chain connects TRBV29-1 to TRBJ1-1; the D is unclear. Germline lookup yields CDR1 SQVTM and CDR2 ANQGSEA. Trimming pared 1 base from V and 0 bases from J, leaving 6 bases between. The CDR3 is 13 amino acids. This CDR3 reads CSVEVSLNTEAFF. The CDR3 DNA sequence: TGCAGCGTTGAAGTCTCTCTGAACACTGAAGCTTTCTTT. Full variable domain (remainder filled in from reference TRBV29-1 and TRBJ1-1): SAVISQKPSRDICQRGTSLTIQCQVDSQVTMMFWYRQQPGQSLTLIATANQGSEATYESGFVIDKFPISRPNLTFSTLTVSNMSPEDSSIYLCSVEVSLNTEAFFGQGTRLTVV.

A single count supports this clone. The rearrangement uses TRBV15 and TRBJ2-3; 7 nucleotides match TRBD2. Losses at the gene ends were 0 bases for V and 3 bases for J; bases not matched to a gene: 6. There are 16 residues in the CDR3. The V gene's germline CDR1 is LNHNV and CDR2 YYDKDF (reference sequence). CDR3 in amino acids: CATSREPGGGTDTQYF. The CDR3 nucleotides read TGTGCCACCAGCAGAGAGCCCGGGGGAGGGACAGATACGCAGTATTTT.

This chain links TRBV30 with TRBJ1-1; D unclear. Germline lookup yields CDR1 GTSNPN and CDR2 SVGIG (reference sequence). The V gene lost 5 bases and the J gene lost 6 bases, with 22 bases spanning the gap. This CDR3 is 15 amino acids long. CDR3 amino acids: CAWHFGEWGFPEAFF. Here the CDR3 DNA reads TGTGCCTGGCATTTCGGGGAATGGGGATTCCCTGAAGCTTTCTTT.

This clone was seen more than once but under ten times. This chain links TRBV28 with TRBJ1-1; 9 positions match TRBD1. Losses at the gene ends were 7 bases for V and 0 bases for J; bases not matched to a gene: 3. Per the germline V gene, CDR1 is MDHEN and CDR2 is SYDVKM. This CDR3 spans 14 amino acids. CDR3 nucleotide sequence: TGTGCCAGCACCGGGACAGGGCTGAACACTGAAGCTTTCTTT. This sequence encodes CASTGTGLNTEAFF.

The chain uses TRBV30 and TRBJ1-2, with a tentative D call TRBD1 (6 bases). The CDR3 is 18 residues long. Trimming removed 4 bases at V and 2 bases at J, with 26 bases between. Germline values: CDR1 GTSNPN, CDR2 SVGIG (reference sequence). CDR3: CAWTHSWSFRGANYGYTF. In DNA form, the CDR3 reads TGTGCCTGGACCCACTCCTGGAGCTTTCGGGGGGCAAACTATGGCTACACCTTC.

This sequence joins TRBV5-6 and TRBJ2-5, with D hard to call. The CDR3 has 16 amino acids. Germline CDR1 and CDR2: SGHDT and YYEEEE. V lost 0 bases to trimming and J lost 2 bases, with 14 bases between them. The CDR3 is CASSLAASPPQETQYF. CDR3 DNA: TGTGCCAGCAGCTTGGCCGCCAGTCCCCCACAAGAGACCCAGTACTTC.